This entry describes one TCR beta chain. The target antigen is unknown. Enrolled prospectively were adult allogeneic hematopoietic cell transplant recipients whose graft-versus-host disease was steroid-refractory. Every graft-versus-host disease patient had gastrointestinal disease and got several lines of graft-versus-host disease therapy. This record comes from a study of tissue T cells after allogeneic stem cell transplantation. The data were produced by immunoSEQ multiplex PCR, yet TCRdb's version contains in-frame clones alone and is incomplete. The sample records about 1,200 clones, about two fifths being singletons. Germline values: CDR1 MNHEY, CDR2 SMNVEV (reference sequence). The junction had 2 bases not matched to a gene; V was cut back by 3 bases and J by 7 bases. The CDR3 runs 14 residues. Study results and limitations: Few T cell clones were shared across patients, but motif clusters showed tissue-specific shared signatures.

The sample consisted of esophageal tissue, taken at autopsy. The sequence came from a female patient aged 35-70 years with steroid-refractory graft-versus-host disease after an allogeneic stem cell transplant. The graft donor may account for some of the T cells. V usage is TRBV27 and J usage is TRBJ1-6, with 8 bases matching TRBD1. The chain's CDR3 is CASSFRTGNSPLHF. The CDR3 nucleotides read TGTGCCAGCAGTTTTAGGACAGGGAATTCACCCCTCCACTTT.